This T cell receptor (beta chain) was profiled in a study of shared clonotypes between healthy human individuals. Study as a whole: The donor pool was made up of two women and three men aged 18 to 49.

Only in-frame clones appear in the TCRdb table, and some are missing; sequencing was by immunoSEQ multiplex PCR. The sample lists around 750,000 clones; approximately 79% were seen once. Study-wide results and caveats: Among non-shared clonotypes, generation probabilities were lower than among those shared by all four donors.

This clone showed up just a few times. Its specificity is not known. In germline, CDR1 is SGHVS, CDR2 FQNEAQ. The CDR3 runs to 16 residues. V was pared by 7 bases and J by 1 base, with 17 bases between. Sequences were obtained from memory CD4+ T cells sorted from blood. Subset described: CD45RA-negative fraction. The chain couples TRBV7-8 to TRBJ2-1; D remains unclear. This TCR derives from a woman aged 25 to 39 in good health. The CDR3 sequence: CASTLRRADSYNEQFF. In DNA form, the CDR3 reads TGTGCCAGCACCCTGCGAAGGGCAGATTCCTACAATGAGCAGTTCTTC. The entire variable domain, with the rest obtained from reference TRBV7-8 and TRBJ2-1, is as follows: GAGVSQSPRYKVAKRGQDVALRCDPISGHVSLFWYQQALGQGPEFLTYFQNEAQLDKSGLPSDRFFAERPEGSVSTLKIQRTQQEDSAVYLCASTLRRADSYNEQFFGPGTRLTVL.